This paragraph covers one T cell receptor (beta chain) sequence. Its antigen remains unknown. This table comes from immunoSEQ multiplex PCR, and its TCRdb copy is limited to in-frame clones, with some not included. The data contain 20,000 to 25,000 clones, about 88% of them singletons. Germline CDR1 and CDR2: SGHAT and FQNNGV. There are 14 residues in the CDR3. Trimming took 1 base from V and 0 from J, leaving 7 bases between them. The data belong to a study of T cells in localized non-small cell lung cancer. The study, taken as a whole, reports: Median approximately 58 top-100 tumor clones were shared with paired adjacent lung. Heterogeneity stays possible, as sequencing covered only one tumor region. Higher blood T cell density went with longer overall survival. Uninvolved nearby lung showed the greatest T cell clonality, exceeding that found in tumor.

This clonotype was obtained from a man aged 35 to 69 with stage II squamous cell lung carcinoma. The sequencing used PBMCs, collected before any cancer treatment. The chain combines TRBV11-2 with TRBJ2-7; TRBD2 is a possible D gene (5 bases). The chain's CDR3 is CASSLAGLSYEQYF. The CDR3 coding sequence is TGTGCCAGCAGCTTAGCCGGACTCTCCTACGAGCAGTACTTC.